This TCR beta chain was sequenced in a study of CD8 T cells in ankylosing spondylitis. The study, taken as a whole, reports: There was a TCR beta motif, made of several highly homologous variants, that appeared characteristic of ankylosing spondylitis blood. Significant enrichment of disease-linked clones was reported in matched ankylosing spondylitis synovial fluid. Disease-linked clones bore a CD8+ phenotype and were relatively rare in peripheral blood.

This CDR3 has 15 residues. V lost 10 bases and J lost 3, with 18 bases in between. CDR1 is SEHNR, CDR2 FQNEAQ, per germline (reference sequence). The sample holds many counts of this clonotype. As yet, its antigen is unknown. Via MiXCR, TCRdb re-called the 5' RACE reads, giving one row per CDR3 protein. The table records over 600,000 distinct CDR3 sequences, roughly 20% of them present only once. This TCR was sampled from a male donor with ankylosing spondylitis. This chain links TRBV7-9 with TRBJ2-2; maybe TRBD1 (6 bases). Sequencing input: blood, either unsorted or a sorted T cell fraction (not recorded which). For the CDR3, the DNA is TGTGCCACCCCTCCGTGGGGGCGGGACACCGGGGAGCTGTTTTTT. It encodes CATPPWGRDTGELFF. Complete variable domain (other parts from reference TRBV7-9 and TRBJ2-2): DTGVSQNPRHKITKRGQNVTFRCDPISEHNRLYWYRQTLGQGPEFLTYFQNEAQLEKSRLLSDRFSAERPKGSFSTLEIQRTEQGDSAMYLCATPPWGRDTGELFFGEGSRLTVL.